These 7 T cell receptor beta chains came from one sample sequenced in a study of human T cells and chemical hapten exposure. As to time point: healthy volunteer bleed at 6 weeks. Whole blood, unfractionated, served as the material for total RNA extraction. Via MiXCR, TCRdb re-called the RACE reads, giving one row per CDR3 protein. The data show approximately 59,000 distinct CDR3 sequences, roughly 6.1% seen once. The sample taken for sequencing was whole blood. These receptors all stem from a female donor in good health. Some clones in this sample may be carry-over from other donors' samples.

This clonotype was seen repeatedly, ten times or more. The rearrangement links TRBV4-3 to TRBJ2-2; 9 bases align to TRBD2. Unmatched junction bases numbered 15, after V lost 3 bases and J lost 7 bases. The germline V gene has CDR1 LGHNA and CDR2 YSLEER. The CDR3 is 18 residues long. CDR3 loop: CASSQEASGTFGSGELFF. The CDR3 nucleotides read TGCGCCAGCAGCCAGGAAGCTAGCGGGACCTTCGGGAGCGGGGAGCTGTTTTTT.

This clonotype was recorded at least ten times. The chain is built from TRBV2 and TRBJ2-2; D is uncertain. Germline assignment: CDR1 SNHLY and CDR2 FYNNEI. This CDR3 region has 14 residues. The V and J ends lost 10 bases and 5 bases respectively, with 17 bases between them. The CDR3 here is CATAGGPRTGELFF. CDR3 DNA sequence: TGTGCCACCGCCGGCGGCCCCAGGACCGGGGAGCTGTTTTTT.

This clonotype was counted many times. The gene calls are TRBV29-1 and TRBJ1-2; the D gene is possibly TRBD1 (6 bases). V dropped 6 bases and J dropped 4 bases, with 12 bases sitting between them. Germline assignment: CDR1 SQVTM and CDR2 ANQGSEA. The CDR3 loop spans 12 amino acids. CDR3 DNA: TGCAGCGTCTGGGACACCCGCTATGGCTACACCTTC. This sequence encodes CSVWDTRYGYTF.

As concerns this clonotype: A much larger clone lies a single base off, so this may be a read error. CDR3 in DNA: TGTGCCAGCACCTCACGGACAGGGAGGAATGAGCAGTCCTTC. This encodes CASTSRTGRNEQSF. The chain recombines TRBV27 with TRBJ2-1; 8 positions agree with TRBD1. The CDR3 contains 14 residues. CDR1 and CDR2 (germline): MNHEY, SMNVEV (reference sequence).

This clonotype was found many times. V and J are TRBV2 and TRBJ2-2; 7 nucleotides align to TRBD1. This CDR3 spans 15 amino acids. Per the germline V gene, CDR1 is SNHLY and CDR2 is FYNNEI. V dropped 7 bases and J dropped 2; count of bases not matched to a gene: 7. The CDR3 DNA sequence: TGTGCCAGCACCCTGACAGGGCCAAACACCGGGGAGCTGTTTTTT. Its translation: CASTLTGPNTGELFF.

This clonotype was counted ten times or more. The rearrangement links TRBV20-1 to TRBJ2-1; 13 bases fit TRBD2. J lost 10 bases, V lost 0 bases, and 3 bases had no gene match. The CDR3 totals 14 residues. Germline CDR1 is DFQATT and CDR2 is SNEGSKA (reference sequence). CDR3 in DNA: TGCAGTGCTAGAGAACAACTAGCGGGAGGGGAGCAGTTCTTC. This sequence encodes CSAREQLAGGEQFF.

The chain uses TRBV19 and TRBJ2-7; D is undetermined. The length of the CDR3 is 14 residues. The ends were cut back, 5 bases at V and 0 bases at J, with 11 bases in the middle. In germline, CDR1 is LNHDA, CDR2 SQIVND (reference sequence). In DNA form, the CDR3 reads TGTGCCAGTAGTTACGGACGGCGCTCCTACGAGCAGTACTTC. Encoded protein: CASSYGRRSYEQYF.